These 26 T cell receptor beta chains originate from one sample sequenced in a study of blood T cell repertoires in COVID-19. Libraries were prepared by immunoSEQ multiplex PCR; TCRdb keeps only in-frame clonotypes and omits some of them. The table has about 210,000 clones, approximately 84% seen once. The sequencing input was peripheral blood. These receptors were taken from a woman of 80 years or more with acute or convalescent COVID-19.

The table lists this clone with a count of one. The CDR3 nucleotides are TGTGCCAGCAGCCCCGGACTCAGCACAGATACGCAGTATTTT. Residues: CASSPGLSTDTQYF. The chain uses TRBV7-2 and TRBJ2-3, with D tentatively TRBD2 (5 bases). Trimming left V 5 bases short and J 0 bases short, with 9 bases between. The V gene's germline CDR1 is SGHTA and CDR2 FQGNSA. The CDR3 consists of 14 residues.

The rearrangement joins TRBV29-1 to TRBJ1-2, with 7 bases aligning to TRBD1. CDR3 size: 12 residues. Germline CDR1 and CDR2: SQVTM and ANQGSEA. V trimming: 5 bases; J trimming: 8 bases; junction bases outside the gene matches: 8. CDR3 in DNA: TGCAGCGTTAATAACAGGGGTTGGGGCTACACCTTC. The encoded protein is CSVNNRGWGYTF.

CDR3 loop: CASSFGQGQSPLHF. The CDR3 nucleotides are TGTGCCAGCAGTTTCGGTCAGGGTCAGTCACCCCTCCACTTT. This chain links TRBV28 with TRBJ1-6; D may be TRBD1 (5 bases). Trimming took 3 bases from V and 10 from J, leaving 13 bases between them. The CDR3 spans 14 residues. Germline V gene sequence: CDR1 MDHEN, CDR2 SYDVKM. Full variable domain (missing parts from reference TRBV28 and TRBJ1-6): DVKVTQSSRYLVKRTGEKVFLECVQDMDHENMFWYRQDPGLGLRLIYFSYDVKMKEKGDIPEGYSVSREKKERFSLILESASTNQTSMYLCASSFGQGQSPLHFGNGTRLTVT.

The chain links TRBV28 to TRBJ2-7, with D hard to call. The germline V and J ends were trimmed by 2 bases and 0 bases, with 11 bases remaining between them. CDR3 length: 15 amino acids. From germline, CDR1 is MDHEN and CDR2 SYDVKM. The DNA for the CDR3 is TGTGCCAGCAGTTTAAGGTTCCGGAGCTCCTACGAGCAGTACTTC. Encoded protein: CASSLRFRSSYEQYF.

CDR3 in DNA: TGTGCCAGCTCACAGGCACAAGCAGGTTCACCCCTCCACTTT. This translates into CASSQAQAGSPLHF. The V and J genes are TRBV18 and TRBJ1-6; D gene unclear. Germline values: CDR1 KGHSH, CDR2 LQKENI. V lost 4 bases, J lost 9 bases, and 13 bases lay in between. The CDR3 loop spans 14 amino acids. The full variable domain, in which reference TRBV18 and TRBJ1-6 provide the parts outside the CDR3, is NAGVMQNPRHLVRRRGQEARLRCSPMKGHSHVYWYRQLPEEGLKFMVYLQKENIIDESGMPKERFSAEFPKEGPSILRIQQVVRGDSAAYFCASSQAQAGSPLHFGNGTRLTVT.

This chain links TRBV5-5 with TRBJ2-7; 16 nucleotides align to TRBD2. Germline values: CDR1 SGHKS, CDR2 YYEKEE (reference sequence). The J segment lost 4 bases and the V segment lost 4 bases, leaving 2 bases of the junction unmatched. CDR3 length equals 15 residues. The CDR3 region is CASSLGLAGGYEQYF. DNA for the CDR3: TGTGCCAGCAGCCTGGGACTAGCGGGAGGGTACGAGCAGTACTTC.

This clone was seen only a few times. This chain connects TRBV15 to TRBJ2-7; 10 nucleotides match TRBD1. The junction had 13 bases not matched to a gene; V was cut back by 9 bases and J by 2 bases. The CDR3 consists of 16 residues. CDR1 is LNHNV, CDR2 YYDKDF, per germline (reference sequence). CDR3 protein: CATSLNLGTGAYEQYF. Here the CDR3 DNA reads TGTGCCACTTCGTTAAACCTCGGGACAGGGGCCTACGAGCAGTACTTC.

The chain is built from TRBV9 and TRBJ2-7; no reliable D call. The V end was cut by 0 bases, the J end by 0 bases, with 10 bases between. The germline gives CDR1 SGDLS, CDR2 YYNGEE. CDR3 length: 15 residues. For the CDR3, the DNA is TGTGCCAGCAGCGTAGGGGCAGGTTACTCCTACGAGCAGTACTTC. Protein sequence: CASSVGAGYSYEQYF.

This chain connects TRBV6-5 to TRBJ1-4, with TRBD1 matching over 8 bases. The CDR3 is made up of 15 amino acids. Per germline, CDR1 MNHEY and CDR2 SVGAGI. V trimming: 2 bases; J trimming: 6 bases; junction bases outside the gene matches: 5. DNA of the CDR3: TGTGCCAGCAGTTACGCGTCAGGGGGCGATGAAAAACTGTTTTTT. As protein: CASSYASGGDEKLFF.

The chain has TRBV15 and TRBJ1-5, with D unclear. Germline V gene sequence: CDR1 LNHNV, CDR2 YYDKDF (reference sequence). The CDR3 has 12 amino acids. The V end was cut by 4 bases, the J end by 15 bases, with 16 bases between. The CDR3 DNA is TGTGCCACCAGCAAGTTGGGATCAGCGGGGCATTTT. This encodes CATSKLGSAGHF.

The chain couples TRBV5-4 to TRBJ2-7; TRBD1 matches 7 bases. Per the germline V gene, CDR1 is SGHNT and CDR2 is YYREEE (reference sequence). The CDR3 totals 15 residues. V trimming: 4 bases; J trimming: 7 bases; junction bases outside the gene matches: 14. The chain's CDR3 is CASSRTGAASLEQYF. DNA for the CDR3: TGTGCCAGCAGCCGAACAGGGGCCGCGTCCCTGGAGCAGTACTTC.

The chain couples TRBV19 to TRBJ2-3; TRBD1 aligns across 7 bases. This CDR3 spans 13 amino acids. The germline V gene has CDR1 LNHDA and CDR2 SQIVND (reference sequence). J was trimmed by 2 bases and V by 8 bases; bases with no gene match: 4. The DNA for the CDR3 is TGTGCCAGTGGGACAGCAACCACAGATACGCAGTATTTT. Translating gives CASGTATTDTQYF. The entire variable domain, with the rest obtained from reference TRBV19 and TRBJ2-3, is as follows: DGGITQSPKYLFRKEGQNVTLSCEQNLNHDAMYWYRQDPGQGLRLIYYSQIVNDFQKGDIAEGYSVSREKKESFPLTVTSAQKNPTAFYLCASGTATTDTQYFGPGTRLTVL.

The V and J genes are TRBV18 and TRBJ1-1, with TRBD1 as a possible D gene (6 bases). This CDR3 has 15 amino acids. The germline V and J ends were trimmed by 4 bases and 0 bases, with 12 bases remaining between them. Germline lookup yields CDR1 KGHSH and CDR2 LQKENI. CDR3 protein: CASSRQGQMNTEAFF. Written as DNA, the CDR3 is TGTGCCAGCTCACGCCAAGGACAGATGAACACTGAAGCTTTCTTT.

This clone was counted a few times. The chain recombines TRBV27 with TRBJ1-6; 8 bases align to TRBD1. From germline, CDR1 is MNHEY and CDR2 SMNVEV (reference sequence). The CDR3 is made up of 14 amino acids. After removal of 5 bases from V and 7 bases from J, the junction contained 4 bases not matched to a gene. The CDR3 loop reads CASSARQGNSPLHF. CDR3 DNA: TGTGCCAGCAGTGCCCGACAGGGGAATTCACCCCTCCACTTT.

This clone was seen a handful of times. This chain links TRBV9 with TRBJ2-7, with TRBD2 matching over 8 bases. The junction had 4 bases not matched to a gene; V was cut back by 0 bases and J by 2 bases. This CDR3 region has 15 residues. Germline V CDR1 and CDR2: SGDLS, YYNGEE. CDR3 sequence (DNA): TGTGCCAGCAGCGTAGAGCCGACTAGCGCCTACGAGCAGTACTTC. As protein: CASSVEPTSAYEQYF.

V usage is TRBV7-3 and J usage is TRBJ2-1; TRBD1 agrees at 7 bases. The CDR3 sequence is 13 residues long. J gave up 7 bases and V 2 bases, and 2 bases lay outside the gene matches. Germline CDR1 and CDR2: SGHTA and FQGTGA. In DNA form, the CDR3 reads TGTGCCAGCAGCTTAGGACAGGTTAATGAGCAGTTCTTC. Protein: CASSLGQVNEQFF.

The rearrangement links TRBV7-2 to TRBJ1-2; D gene ambiguous. The V end was cut by 3 bases, the J end by 3 bases, with 11 bases between. The CDR3 is 14 amino acids. Germline-derived CDR1 and CDR2 are SGHTA and FQGNSA. CDR3 coding DNA: TGTGCCAGCAGCTTGGGGATCGGGGACTATGGCTACACCTTC. Translated, it gives CASSLGIGDYGYTF.

The chain joins TRBV4-2 to TRBJ2-1; D gene unclear. In germline, CDR1 is LGHNA, CDR2 YNFKEQ. Trimming pared 0 bases from V and 7 bases from J, leaving 10 bases between. CDR3 length equals 14 residues. The CDR3 loop reads CASSQDMSANEQFF. In DNA form, the CDR3 reads TGTGCCAGCAGCCAAGATATGTCTGCGAATGAGCAGTTCTTC.

The chain has TRBV5-8 and TRBJ2-3, with a tentative D call TRBD2 (6 bases). V was pared by 5 bases and J by 3 bases, with 22 bases between. CDR1 and CDR2 from the germline V gene are SGHTS and YDEGEE. This CDR3 comprises 17 residues. The CDR3: CASSSPLEGRMTDTQYF. CDR3 nucleotide sequence: TGTGCCAGCAGTTCCCCGTTGGAGGGGCGAATGACAGATACGCAGTATTTT.

The V call is TRBV6-6, the J call TRBJ1-4, with D uncertain. The germline CDR1 and CDR2 sequences are MNHNY and SVGAGI (reference sequence). The CDR3 runs to 11 residues. V lost 5 bases and J lost 12, with 10 bases in between. Here the CDR3 DNA reads TGTGCCAGCAGTGGGCCCGGGGAACTGTTTTTT. Its translation is CASSGPGELFF.

The CDR3 reads CASSQQIEAFF. DNA of the CDR3: TGTGCCAGCAGCCAACAGATTGAAGCTTTCTTT. V usage is TRBV7-8 and J usage is TRBJ1-1; D is uncertain. Germline V gene data show CDR1 as SGHVS and CDR2 as FQNEAQ. This CDR3 is 11 amino acids long. Trimming removed 5 bases from V and 7 bases from J, with 8 bases in between.

The V gene is TRBV28, the J gene TRBJ1-1; 11 positions match TRBD1. J gave up 9 bases and V 7 bases, and 10 bases lay outside the gene matches. The germline CDR1 and CDR2 sequences are MDHEN and SYDVKM. The CDR3 is 14 amino acids. CDR3 nucleotide sequence: TGTGCCAGCACCCAACCCGGGACAGGGGGTAAAGCTTTCTTT. It yields the protein CASTQPGTGGKAFF.

The chain employs TRBV28 and TRBJ1-3; 7 nucleotides align to TRBD1. V trimming: 3 bases; J trimming: 3 bases; junction bases outside the gene matches: 17. Germline CDR1 reads MDHEN; CDR2 reads SYDVKM. The length of the CDR3 is 19 residues. CDR3 bases: TGTGCCAGCAGTTTGAGTCGACAGGGCGGGATTGGGGGTGGAAACACCATATATTTT. Protein sequence: CASSLSRQGGIGGGNTIYF.

This chain joins TRBV29-1 and TRBJ2-5, with 8 bases that match TRBD1. CDR1 is SQVTM, CDR2 ANQGSEA, per germline. The CDR3 totals 16 residues. The V gene end was trimmed by 1 base and the J gene end by 3 bases; junction bases not matched to a gene: 10. In DNA, the CDR3 is TGCAGCGTTGAAGGTCATCCGGGACAGGATGAAGAGACCCAGTACTTC. Encoded protein: CSVEGHPGQDEETQYF.

The DNA of the CDR3 is TGTGCCAGCCGTCACACGGGATCCCACGAGCAGTACTTC. The encoded protein is CASRHTGSHEQYF. The genes are TRBV13 and TRBJ2-7; perhaps TRBD2 as D (5 bases). Per the germline V gene, CDR1 is PRHDT and CDR2 is FYEKMQ (reference sequence). The CDR3 is 13 residues long. The germline V and J ends were trimmed by 8 bases and 5 bases, with 16 bases remaining between them.

The chain joins TRBV12-5 to TRBJ2-3; 7 bases match TRBD1. CDR3 length: 15 residues. Germline V gene sequence: CDR1 LGHNT, CDR2 FRNRAP. Trimming cost V 1 base and J 0 bases; bases outside gene matches: 1. CDR3 coding DNA: TGTGCTAGTGGTTTGGGACAGGGAAGCACAGATACGCAGTATTTT. It encodes CASGLGQGSTDTQYF.